The 16 T cell receptor beta chains listed next were all sequenced from one sample in a study of T cell repertoires in cytomegalovirus infection. Using its own MiXCR run on the reads, TCRdb lists one record per CDR3 protein. The table has about 300,000 distinct CDR3 sequences, over 20% seen once. Sequenced: PBMCs. These receptors came from a human donor in good health (CMV status not recorded). Some clones in this sample may be carry-over from other donors' samples.

The table lists this clonotype with a few counts. V and J are TRBV11-2 and TRBJ2-1, with D uncertain. Germline values: CDR1 SGHAT, CDR2 FQNNGV. Trimming cost V 0 bases and J 0 bases, with 3 bases left between them. The CDR3 loop spans 14 amino acids. The CDR3 protein is CASSLDGSYNEQFF. The CDR3 bases are TGTGCCAGCAGCTTAGACGGCTCCTACAATGAGCAGTTCTTC.

The rearrangement links TRBV2 to TRBJ1-1; D might be TRBD1 (5 bases). Trimming left V 0 bases short and J 0 bases short, with 8 bases between. The CDR3 is 15 amino acids. CDR1 and CDR2 from the germline V gene are SNHLY and FYNNEI. CDR3 DNA: TGTGCCAGCAGTGAAGCGCGGACATTGAACACTGAAGCTTTCTTT. It specifies CASSEARTLNTEAFF. Drawing the rest from reference TRBV2 and TRBJ1-1, the complete variable domain is EPEVTQTPSHQVTQMGQEVILRCVPISNHLYFYWYRQILGQKVEFLVSFYNNEISEKSEIFDDQFSVERPDGSNFTLKIRSTKLEDSAMYFCASSEARTLNTEAFFGQGTRLTVV.

The chain recombines TRBV2 with TRBJ1-5; D gene unclear. With 5 bases removed from V and 11 bases from J, the gap between germline ends came to 16 bases. The CDR3 spans 13 residues. Germline loops: CDR1 SNHLY, CDR2 FYNNEI. CDR3 amino acids: CASSSAPLGAQHF. The CDR3 DNA reads as TGTGCCAGCAGTTCTGCCCCCCTCGGAGCCCAGCATTTT. Full variable domain (rest looked up from reference TRBV2 and TRBJ1-5): EPEVTQTPSHQVTQMGQEVILRCVPISNHLYFYWYRQILGQKVEFLVSFYNNEISEKSEIFDDQFSVERPDGSNFTLKIRSTKLEDSAMYFCASSSAPLGAQHFGDGTRLSIL.

The table lists this clonotype with a few counts. The chain is built from TRBV28 and TRBJ1-5; the D gene is possibly TRBD1 (5 bases). CDR1 and CDR2 from the germline V gene are MDHEN and SYDVKM. V lost 3 bases and J 2 bases, leaving 14 bases between the germline ends. This CDR3 has 16 amino acids. The CDR3 protein is CASSFNGGAGNQPQHF. The CDR3 DNA follows: TGTGCCAGCAGTTTTAACGGCGGGGCAGGCAATCAGCCCCAGCATTTT.

This clonotype was seen ten or more times. This chain joins TRBV7-2 and TRBJ2-1; 10 nucleotides align to TRBD1. With 2 bases clipped from V and 7 bases from J, the junction kept 8 bases outside the gene matches. This CDR3 region has 16 residues. Germline V gives CDR1 SGHTA, CDR2 FQGNSA. DNA for the CDR3: TGTGCCAGCAGCTTAATCCGGGACAGGGGCCATAATGAGCAGTTCTTC. It is translated as CASSLIRDRGHNEQFF.

The chain couples TRBV15 to TRBJ2-7; tentatively, D is TRBD1 (5 bases). The CDR3 length is 15 residues. With 0 bases removed from V and 0 bases from J, the gap between germline ends came to 9 bases. Germline loops: CDR1 LNHNV, CDR2 YYDKDF (reference sequence). The CDR3 DNA sequence: TGTGCCACCAGCAGAGATACAGGCAGCTCCTACGAGCAGTACTTC. This encodes CATSRDTGSSYEQYF.

This clonotype was observed a handful of times. The J gene is TRBJ2-1, the V gene TRBV7-2; 7 bases match TRBD2. The germline V gene encodes CDR1 SGHTA and CDR2 FQGNSA. CDR3 length equals 15 residues. V lost 2 bases and J lost 4; bases outside the gene matches: 5. The chain's CDR3 is CASSLRREWYNEQFF. The CDR3 DNA is TGTGCCAGCAGCTTACGGCGGGAGTGGTACAATGAGCAGTTCTTC.

The V and J genes are TRBV4-2 and TRBJ1-1; D ambiguous. This CDR3 region has 14 residues. V lost 1 base to trimming and J lost 3 bases, with 9 bases between them. The germline CDR1 and CDR2 sequences are LGHNA and YNFKEQ. DNA of the CDR3: TGTGCCAGCAGCCAAGGAAGGATGGACACTGAAGCTTTCTTT. It is translated as CASSQGRMDTEAFF.

The CDR3 protein is CASSRRLAESTDTQYF. In nucleotides, the CDR3 is TGTGCCAGCAGTCGTCGACTAGCGGAAAGCACAGATACGCAGTATTTT. V and J are TRBV11-1 and TRBJ2-3, with TRBD2 identical over 9 bases. The germline V gene encodes CDR1 SGHAT and CDR2 FQDESV (reference sequence). Unmatched junction bases numbered 7, after V lost 6 bases and J lost 0 bases. The CDR3 contains 16 residues.

The table lists this clonotype with many counts. The chain uses TRBV7-2 and TRBJ2-5; no firm D call. V lost 4 bases to trimming and J lost 4 bases, with 4 bases between them. There are 11 residues in the CDR3. Germline V gene lookup returns CDR1 SGHTA and CDR2 FQGNSA. The CDR3 sequence: CASSSGETQYF. CDR3 sequence (DNA): TGTGCCAGCAGCTCTGGAGAGACCCAGTACTTC. The entire variable domain, with the rest obtained from reference TRBV7-2 and TRBJ2-5, is as follows: GAGVSQSPSNKVTEKGKDVELRCDPISGHTALYWYRQSLGQGLEFLIYFQGNSAPDKSGLPSDRFSAERTGGSVSTLTIQRTQQEDSAVYLCASSSGETQYFGPGTRLLVL.

This rearrangement joins TRBV7-3 to TRBJ2-7, with 10 bases matching TRBD1. V lost 5 bases and J lost 3; bases outside the gene matches: 4. CDR3 length: 14 amino acids. The germline V gene has CDR1 SGHTA and CDR2 FQGTGA. The CDR3 protein is CASSQGTGVYEQYF. The CDR3 nucleotides are TGTGCCAGCAGCCAAGGGACAGGGGTCTACGAGCAGTACTTC.

Relative to its sample, this clonotype is large. The chain recombines TRBV28 with TRBJ2-3; 8 nucleotides line up with TRBD2. The CDR3 has 17 amino acids. Trimming took 2 bases from V and 2 from J; bases not matched to a gene: 9. Per the germline V gene, CDR1 is MDHEN and CDR2 is SYDVKM. CDR3 in DNA: TGTGCCAGCAGTTTAGAACCCGGAGCGGGAGCCACAGATACGCAGTATTTT. Translated, it gives CASSLEPGAGATDTQYF.

This clonotype was recorded only once. This chain uses TRBV7-4 with TRBJ2-5; 9 bases map to TRBD2. V trimming: 4 bases; J trimming: 1 base; junction bases outside the gene matches: 7. CDR1 is SGHVT, CDR2 SQSDAQ, per germline. The CDR3 has 16 residues. CDR3 sequence reads: CASSYRAGGLQETQYF. CDR3 DNA: TGTGCCAGCAGCTACAGAGCGGGAGGTCTCCAAGAGACCCAGTACTTC.

The chain is built from TRBV14 and TRBJ2-4; D remains ambiguous. The CDR3 spans 11 residues. Trimming removed 2 bases from V and 9 bases from J, with 5 bases in between. Germline V lookup: CDR1 SGHDN, CDR2 FVKESK. The CDR3 DNA is TGTGCCAGCAGCCAATGGGGCATTCAGTACTTC. It specifies CASSQWGIQYF.

J is TRBJ2-3 and V is TRBV25-1, with D perhaps matching TRBD1 or TRBD2 (5 bases each). Germline lookup yields CDR1 MGHDK and CDR2 SYGVNS. Trimming removed 6 bases at V and 0 bases at J, with 10 bases between. The CDR3 runs 14 residues. The CDR3 sequence is CASRRGYSTDTQYF. The CDR3, as DNA: TGTGCCAGCAGGAGGGGTTATAGCACAGATACGCAGTATTTT.

In this sample, this clonotype turned up a few times. The J gene is TRBJ2-3, the V gene TRBV2; D remains ambiguous. Germline assignment: CDR1 SNHLY and CDR2 FYNNEI. Between the trimmed V and J ends, which lost 3 bases and 2 bases, there was a span of 3 bases. The CDR3 is 12 residues long. The CDR3 here is CASSDHTDTQYF. Here the CDR3 DNA reads TGTGCCAGCAGTGACCACACAGATACGCAGTATTTT.